What follows are 30 T cell receptor beta chains derived from one specimen sequenced in a study of blood T cell repertoires in COVID-19. Profiled with immunoSEQ multiplex PCR; TCRdb holds only in-frame clones, not every one. This sample has about 300,000 clones, with 87% found just once. Sequencing input: peripheral blood. These receptors all come from a man between 18 and 29 years old with active or convalescent COVID-19.

The rearrangement uses TRBV6-5 and TRBJ1-1; D may be TRBD1 (6 bases). The germline CDR1 and CDR2 sequences are MNHEY and SVGAGI. CDR3 size: 13 residues. V dropped 6 bases and J dropped 4 bases, with 12 bases sitting between them. The chain's CDR3 is CASRQGEGTEAFF. CDR3 nucleotides: TGTGCCAGCAGACAGGGTGAGGGCACTGAAGCTTTCTTT.

The chain employs TRBV5-1 and TRBJ1-1; no clear D gene. The CDR3 has 17 amino acids. The V gene lost 1 base and the J gene lost 4 bases, with 20 bases spanning the gap. Per the germline V gene, CDR1 is SGHRS and CDR2 is YFSETQ. For the CDR3, the DNA is TGCGCCAGCAGCTTGCGACCAATTGCGGGAGGGATCACTGAAGCTTTCTTT. This gives the protein CASSLRPIAGGITEAFF.

This chain links TRBV5-6 with TRBJ1-2; tentatively, D is TRBD1 (5 bases). There are 16 residues in the CDR3. V was pared by 0 bases and J by 3 bases, with 15 bases between. The germline V gene encodes CDR1 SGHDT and CDR2 YYEEEE. This CDR3 reads CASSLAGGLTYYGYTF. CDR3 bases: TGTGCCAGCAGCTTGGCCGGGGGATTGACTTACTATGGCTACACCTTC. The entire variable domain, with the rest obtained from reference TRBV5-6 and TRBJ1-2, is as follows: DAGVTQSPTHLIKTRGQQVTLRCSPKSGHDTVSWYQQALGQGPQFIFQYYEEEERQRGNFPDRFSGHQFPNYSSELNVNALLLGDSALYLCASSLAGGLTYYGYTFGSGTRLTVV.

V gene TRBV7-9 combines with J gene TRBJ2-3, with a tentative D call TRBD1 (5 bases). The CDR3 consists of 15 residues. Germline loops: CDR1 SEHNR, CDR2 FQNEAQ (reference sequence). Trimming shortened V by 5 bases and J by 0 bases, and 12 bases separated the two germline ends. CDR3 bases: TGTGCCAGCAGCACCACAGGTACTAGCACAGATACGCAGTATTTT. The encoded protein is CASSTTGTSTDTQYF.

V is TRBV5-1 and J is TRBJ1-2; D possibly corresponds to TRBD1 (5 bases). CDR3 size: 13 residues. V gave up 5 bases and J gave up 6 bases, with 14 bases separating them. Per the germline V gene, CDR1 is SGHRS and CDR2 is YFSETQ. The CDR3 loop reads CASSLPGGDGYTF. DNA of the CDR3: TGCGCCAGCAGTCTCCCGGGAGGGGATGGCTACACCTTC.

The rearrangement uses TRBV27 and TRBJ1-2; no clear D. CDR3 length equals 15 residues. CDR1 is MNHEY, CDR2 SMNVEV, per germline (reference sequence). With 0 bases removed from V and 8 bases from J, the gap between germline ends came to 16 bases. Written as DNA, the CDR3 is TGTGCCAGCAGTTTATCGTCTCTAATGGTTTGGGGCTACACCTTC. As protein: CASSLSSLMVWGYTF.

This chain connects TRBV6-2 or TRBV6-3 to TRBJ2-1, with D maybe TRBD1 (5 bases). V shed 1 base and J shed 3 bases, with 7 bases lying between them. The CDR3 contains 14 residues. Germline CDR1 MNHEY, CDR2 SVGEGT. CDR3 in amino acids: CASSYLGDYNEQFF. In DNA form, the CDR3 reads TGTGCCAGCAGTTACTTAGGGGACTACAATGAGCAGTTCTTC.

The genes are TRBV7-8 and TRBJ2-7, with 9 bases that match TRBD1. This CDR3 comprises 16 residues. From germline, CDR1 is SGHVS and CDR2 FQNEAQ. V was clipped by 1 base and J by 0 bases; unmatched bases: 4. As DNA, the CDR3 is TGTGCCAGCAGCTTAGGGGACAGGGAGACCTCCTACGAGCAGTACTTC. Residues: CASSLGDRETSYEQYF.

The chain couples TRBV1 to TRBJ2-3; the table's D call, TRBD1, has no DNA check behind it. TRBV1 is termed a pseudogene. The CDR3 consists of 13 residues. In nucleotides, the CDR3 is TGCACCAGCAGCGCGCAGGGGGTGGGTACGCAGTATTTT. It is translated as CTSSAQGVGTQYF.

The chain uses TRBV5-1 and TRBJ2-3; D is perhaps TRBD2 (7 bases). Deletions cut 7 bases from V and 2 bases from J, with 17 bases between. Per the germline V gene, CDR1 is SGHRS and CDR2 is YFSETQ. The CDR3 is 15 amino acids. The CDR3: CASRGASTLTDTQYF. DNA of the CDR3: TGCGCCAGCCGGGGGGCTTCTACCCTCACAGATACGCAGTATTTT.

This clone was seen a single time. The chain links TRBV12-2 to TRBJ2-2; TRBD1 is taken as the D call from the table, unchecked against the DNA. TRBV12-2 is annotated as a pseudogene. The CDR3 consists of 15 residues. The CDR3 DNA follows: TGTGCAAGTCGCCCGGCGGACAGTTGGACCGGGGAGCTGTTTTTT. Protein product: CASRPADSWTGELFF.

The chain carries TRBV11-2 and TRBJ2-5; TRBD1 is a possible D gene (5 bases). The CDR3 is 16 amino acids. V shed 0 bases and J shed 0 bases, with 11 bases lying between them. From germline, CDR1 is SGHAT and CDR2 FQNNGV. CDR3 residues: CASSLEVQGYQETQYF. The DNA of the CDR3 is TGTGCCAGCAGCTTAGAAGTTCAGGGATACCAAGAGACCCAGTACTTC.

This clone appeared a single time. The chain joins TRBV7-8 to TRBJ2-2; weak D call: TRBD1 (6 bases). The germline V and J ends were trimmed by 1 base and 2 bases, with 11 bases remaining between them. CDR3 length: 16 residues. In germline, CDR1 is SGHVS, CDR2 FQNEAQ. In DNA, the CDR3 is TGTGCCAGCAGCTTAGTGGGACACAAAAACACCGGGGAGCTGTTTTTT. The encoded protein is CASSLVGHKNTGELFF.

Many counts were recorded for this clone. The chain joins TRBV27 to TRBJ1-5, with D tentatively TRBD1 (5 bases). Trimming took 2 bases from V and 5 from J, leaving 10 bases between them. The CDR3 has 14 amino acids. Germline CDR1 reads MNHEY; CDR2 reads SMNVEV (reference sequence). The chain's CDR3 is CASSLQGIHQPQHF. The CDR3 region has the DNA TGTGCCAGCAGTTTACAGGGAATTCATCAGCCCCAGCATTTT.

V and J are TRBV27 and TRBJ2-5; possibly TRBD1 for D (6 bases). Deletions cut 2 bases from V and 5 bases from J, with 15 bases between. Per germline, CDR1 MNHEY and CDR2 SMNVEV (reference sequence). This CDR3 comprises 15 residues. The CDR3 spells CASSLRQGPGETQYF. The CDR3 DNA sequence: TGTGCCAGCAGTTTACGCCAGGGGCCGGGGGAGACCCAGTACTTC.

This clone occurred once. The rearrangement links TRBV6-5 to TRBJ2-3, with unresolved D. Looked up from germline, CDR1 is MNHEY and CDR2 is SVGAGI. There are 15 residues in the CDR3. V was shortened by 0 bases and J by 2 bases, with 9 bases between the two germline ends. The CDR3 nucleotides read TGTGCCAGCAGTTACTCGATAGTCTTCACAGATACGCAGTATTTT. Translated: CASSYSIVFTDTQYF.

The rearrangement uses TRBV5-1 and TRBJ2-3; a weak D match, TRBD1 (5 bases). Trimming shortened V by 4 bases and J by 4 bases, and 22 bases separated the two germline ends. CDR1 and CDR2 from the germline V gene are SGHRS and YFSETQ. This CDR3 is 17 amino acids long. The CDR3 loop is CASSHTAQWGRADTQYF. The CDR3 DNA reads as TGCGCCAGCAGCCACACCGCACAGTGGGGCCGAGCAGATACGCAGTATTTT.

The chain employs TRBV7-9 and TRBJ2-2, with a weak D call TRBD1 (5 bases). The germline V and J ends were trimmed by 5 bases and 6 bases, with 13 bases remaining between them. The CDR3 runs 14 residues. Germline CDR1 is SEHNR and CDR2 is FQNEAQ (reference sequence). The CDR3 spells CASSLDSLSGELFF. Here the CDR3 DNA reads TGTGCCAGCAGCCTAGACAGCCTGTCCGGGGAGCTGTTTTTT.

The V call is TRBV2, the J call TRBJ2-2; 8 nucleotides line up with TRBD2. J gave up 2 bases and V 6 bases, and 5 bases lay outside the gene matches. Germline V CDR1 and CDR2: SNHLY, FYNNEI. The CDR3 consists of 15 residues. CDR3 sequence (DNA): TGTGCCAGCAGGGGGGGACTAGGAAACACCGGGGAGCTGTTTTTT. Amino acid sequence: CASRGGLGNTGELFF.

The chain joins TRBV5-1 to TRBJ2-4; 10 nucleotides align to TRBD1. Trimming at V came to 5 bases and at J to 8 bases, leaving 7 bases not matched to a gene. The CDR3 consists of 14 residues. Per the germline V gene, CDR1 is SGHRS and CDR2 is YFSETQ. The CDR3 sequence is CASSWVGTGDIQYF. In DNA form, the CDR3 reads TGCGCCAGCAGTTGGGTTGGGACAGGGGACATTCAGTACTTC. The full variable domain, completed using reference TRBV5-1 and TRBJ2-4, is KAGVTQTPRYLIKTRGQQVTLSCSPISGHRSVSWYQQTPGQGLQFLFEYFSETQRNKGNFPGRFSGRQFSNSRSEMNVSTLELGDSALYLCASSWVGTGDIQYFGAGTRLSVL.

This chain connects TRBV2 to TRBJ2-7; D remains ambiguous. The V gene's germline CDR1 is SNHLY and CDR2 FYNNEI. V lost 6 bases to trimming and J lost 7 bases, with 16 bases between them. This CDR3 has 13 amino acids. CDR3 region: CASSRPFQKEQYF. The CDR3 coding sequence is TGTGCCAGCAGCCGCCCCTTCCAGAAGGAGCAGTACTTC.

V and J are TRBV6-5 and TRBJ1-5; TRBD1 is a possible D gene (6 bases). Germline CDR1 MNHEY, CDR2 SVGAGI. This CDR3 has 15 residues. Trimming stripped 6 bases from V and 0 bases from J, with 12 bases between. DNA of the CDR3: TGTGCCAGCAGACTCAGGACAGTTAGCAATCAGCCCCAGCATTTT. It codes for CASRLRTVSNQPQHF.

This chain uses TRBV7-6 with TRBJ2-7; D not resolved. The CDR3 loop spans 17 amino acids. V was cut by 7 bases and J by 2 bases, with 24 bases left in between. Germline values: CDR1 SGHVS, CDR2 FNYEAQ. Here the CDR3 DNA reads TGTGCCAGCACTCTAGAACCCGGCAAAAGCCATGCCTACGAGCAGTACTTC. Its protein product is CASTLEPGKSHAYEQYF.

This clone appeared once. The gene calls are TRBV3-1 (or the pseudogene TRBV3-2) and TRBJ1-4; perhaps TRBD1 as D (6 bases). V was trimmed by 3 bases and J by 11 bases, leaving 13 bases between them. This CDR3 region has 13 residues. Germline CDR1 reads LGHDT; CDR2 reads YNNKEL (reference sequence). CDR3 amino acids: CASSQGTTGKLFF. The CDR3 DNA reads TGTGCCAGCAGCCAGGGGACCACAGGGAAACTGTTTTTT.

V and J are TRBV5-1 and TRBJ1-1, with a possible D match to TRBD1 (6 bases). V was trimmed by 0 bases and J by 1 base, leaving 16 bases between them. This CDR3 region has 17 residues. Germline CDR1 SGHRS, CDR2 YFSETQ. DNA of the CDR3: TGCGCCAGCAGCTTGGTGGGCAGGGGTCAGGCGAACACTGAAGCTTTCTTT. The encoded protein is CASSLVGRGQANTEAFF.

This clone occurred a few times. The gene calls are TRBV4-1 and TRBJ2-1; unclear D gene. The germline V gene has CDR1 MGHRA and CDR2 YSYEKL. The CDR3 length is 13 residues. The V gene lost 4 bases and the J gene lost 7 bases, with 11 bases spanning the gap. As DNA, the CDR3 is TGCGCCAGCAGCCCGCGTAACGTGAATGAGCAGTTCTTC. Residues: CASSPRNVNEQFF.

The chain has TRBV3-1 (or the pseudogene TRBV3-2) and TRBJ2-5; D unclear. The germline V gene encodes CDR1 LGHDT and CDR2 YNNKEL (reference sequence). The ends were cut back, 3 bases at V and 5 bases at J, with 19 bases in the middle. The length of the CDR3 is 16 residues. In nucleotides, the CDR3 is TGTGCCAGCAGCCATTACTCCGGGTCAGTGAGGGAGACCCAGTACTTC. This codes for CASSHYSGSVRETQYF.

As DNA, the CDR3 is TGTGCCAGCAGCTTAGCGTGGGGCGGCCGCACAGATACGCAGTATTTT. Encoded protein: CASSLAWGGRTDTQYF. V and J are TRBV7-2 and TRBJ2-3, with a tentative D call TRBD1 (5 bases). The V end was cut by 0 bases, the J end by 1 base, with 11 bases between. The V gene's germline CDR1 is SGHTA and CDR2 FQGNSA. There are 16 residues in the CDR3.

J is TRBJ2-3 and V is TRBV7-3; possible D gene TRBD2, 6 bases. The length of the CDR3 is 15 residues. V was shortened by 5 bases and J by 0 bases, with 12 bases between the two germline ends. CDR1 is SGHTA and CDR2 is FQGTGA in the germline V gene. The CDR3 spells CASSLLASSTDTQYF. The CDR3 DNA reads as TGTGCCAGCAGCCTTCTAGCGTCTAGCACAGATACGCAGTATTTT.

The chain uses TRBV29-1 and TRBJ1-1; D is possibly TRBD1 (5 bases). The CDR3 totals 14 residues. Trimming took 2 bases from V and 1 from J, leaving 11 bases between them. Germline V lookup: CDR1 SQVTM, CDR2 ANQGSEA. The CDR3 nucleotides are TGCAGCGTTGAATTGGGGGGAAGGAACACTGAAGCTTTCTTT. Its translation: CSVELGGRNTEAFF.